Below, 9 T cell receptor beta chains from the same sample are listed, as sequenced in a study of blood T cell repertoires in COVID-19. Libraries were prepared by immunoSEQ multiplex PCR; TCRdb keeps only in-frame clonotypes and omits some of them. The table records more than 200,000 clones, about 85% of them present only once. Sequencing used peripheral blood. These receptors were taken from a man in his 70s with acute or convalescent COVID-19.

The chain is built from TRBV5-1 and TRBJ1-3; D unresolved. The CDR3 sequence is 14 residues long. V dropped 1 base and J dropped 2 bases, with 7 bases sitting between them. Germline V gives CDR1 SGHRS, CDR2 YFSETQ. The chain's CDR3 is CASSLSGTGNTIYF. CDR3 in DNA: TGCGCCAGCAGCTTGAGCGGGACTGGAAACACCATATATTTT.

The chain carries TRBV24-1 and TRBJ2-3; a weak D match, TRBD2 (6 bases). The CDR3 is 17 residues long. Germline loops: CDR1 KGHDR, CDR2 SFDVKD. V was trimmed by 5 bases and J by 0 bases, leaving 17 bases between them. CDR3 region: CATSGGTDHASTDTQYF. The CDR3 DNA follows: TGTGCCACCAGTGGCGGGACCGACCATGCCAGCACAGATACGCAGTATTTT.

A single count supports this clone. The V and J genes are TRBV24-1 and TRBJ2-3, with 13 bases that match TRBD2. Per the germline V gene, CDR1 is KGHDR and CDR2 is SFDVKD. The CDR3 is 18 residues long. Unmatched junction bases numbered 7, after V lost 3 bases and J lost 2 bases. CDR3 region: CATSDRGLAGFYTDTQYF. The CDR3 nucleotides read TGTGCCACCAGTGATCGGGGACTAGCGGGATTCTACACAGATACGCAGTATTTT.

The chain links TRBV9 to TRBJ2-1, with a possible D match to TRBD2 (6 bases). V lost 0 bases to trimming and J lost 4 bases, with 11 bases between them. Per germline, CDR1 SGDLS and CDR2 YYNGEE. The CDR3 extends over 15 amino acids. CDR3 protein: CASSVVPSEYNEQFF. Written as DNA, the CDR3 is TGTGCCAGCAGCGTAGTTCCTAGCGAGTACAATGAGCAGTTCTTC. Complete variable domain (other parts from reference TRBV9 and TRBJ2-1): DSGVTQTPKHLITATGQRVTLRCSPRSGDLSVYWYQQSLDQGLQFLIQYYNGEERAKGNILERFSAQQFPDLHSELNLSSLELGDSALYFCASSVVPSEYNEQFFGPGTRLTVL.

In this sample, this clone turned up a few times. The V call is TRBV7-9, the J call TRBJ2-1, with 8 nucleotides matching TRBD1. This CDR3 region has 16 residues. From germline, CDR1 is SEHNR and CDR2 FQNEAQ (reference sequence). V dropped 5 bases and J dropped 9; count of bases not matched to a gene: 15. In nucleotides, the CDR3 is TGTGCCAGCAGCCATGGGACAGGACTATCAGGGATTGAGCAGTTCTTC. Amino acid sequence: CASSHGTGLSGIEQFF. Variable domain in full (rest from reference TRBV7-9 and TRBJ2-1): DTGVSQNPRHKITKRGQNVTFRCDPISEHNRLYWYRQTLGQGPEFLTYFQNEAQLEKSRLLSDRFSAERPKGSFSTLEIQRTEQGDSAMYLCASSHGTGLSGIEQFFGPGTRLTVL.

This rearrangement joins TRBV18 to TRBJ2-6; 10 positions match TRBD2. The V segment lost 3 bases and the J segment 0 bases; nucleotides outside the gene matches: 8. Per germline, CDR1 KGHSH and CDR2 LQKENI. CDR3 length: 19 amino acids. The CDR3 is CASSPRGLALSSGANVLTF. The CDR3 DNA sequence: TGTGCCAGCTCACCTCGGGGACTAGCGCTTTCCTCTGGGGCCAACGTCCTGACTTTC.

This chain connects TRBV11-2 to TRBJ2-2; 7 nucleotides line up with TRBD2. Germline V gene sequence: CDR1 SGHAT, CDR2 FQNNGV. V shed 5 bases and J 6 bases; nucleotides not matched to a gene: 9. The CDR3 has 15 amino acids. The CDR3 sequence: CASSQSPGGSGELFF. The CDR3 nucleotides are TGTGCCAGCAGCCAAAGTCCGGGAGGATCCGGGGAGCTGTTTTTT. Using reference TRBV11-2 and TRBJ2-2 for the parts outside the CDR3, the full variable domain is EAGVAQSPRYKIIEKRQSVAFWCNPISGHATLYWYQQILGQGPKLLIQFQNNGVVDDSQLPKDRFSAERLKGVDSTLKIQPAKLEDSAVYLCASSQSPGGSGELFFGEGSRLTVL.

This clone was seen once. The chain uses TRBV28 and TRBJ1-4, with D hard to call. CDR3 length equals 14 residues. Trimming left V 4 bases short and J 6 bases short, with 12 bases between. Per the germline V gene, CDR1 is MDHEN and CDR2 is SYDVKM. Here the CDR3 DNA reads TGTGCCAGCAGTTCAGCCTCAGGATATGAAAAACTGTTTTTT. Protein sequence: CASSSASGYEKLFF.

The rearrangement uses TRBV25-1 and TRBJ1-1; unclear D gene. There are 14 residues in the CDR3. Deletions cut 8 bases from V and 2 bases from J, with 15 bases between. Germline-derived CDR1 and CDR2 are MGHDK and SYGVNS. The CDR3 sequence: CASRETGVNTEAFF. The CDR3 DNA reads as TGTGCCAGCCGCGAAACCGGGGTCAACACTGAAGCTTTCTTT.